The 14 T cell receptor beta chains given below trace back to one sample, sequenced in a study of identical twins. TCRdb redid the calling of the 5' RACE reads with MiXCR, one entry per CDR3 protein. The sample yields more than 250,000 distinct CDR3 sequences, about 8.1% seen once. The same data also went into a second study, on yellow fever vaccine responses in identical twins.

The source material was memory (CD45RO+) T cells sorted from blood. These receptors came from a woman between 18 and 29 years old in good health.

This clonotype appeared many times. The chain employs TRBV5-1 and TRBJ1-4, with TRBD1 as a possible D gene (5 bases). Germline V CDR1 and CDR2: SGHRS, YFSETQ. The V end was cut by 5 bases, the J end by 8 bases, with 13 bases between. The CDR3 runs 13 residues. CDR3 nucleotide sequence: TGCGCCAGCAGTGGAGGGACGGAGGAAAAACTGTTTTTT. It specifies CASSGGTEEKLFF.

This clonotype has ten or more counts. The chain employs TRBV5-6 and TRBJ2-3; 7 bases line up with TRBD1. This CDR3 contains 15 residues. Trimming removed 4 bases from V and 0 bases from J; junction bases left unmatched: 5. Germline CDR1 SGHDT, CDR2 YYEEEE. The CDR3 reads CASSLGTASTDTQYF. The CDR3 DNA follows: TGTGCCAGCAGCCTAGGGACAGCTAGCACAGATACGCAGTATTTT.

This clonotype was found a few times. The genes are TRBV4-1 and TRBJ2-7, with 8 positions matching TRBD1. This CDR3 region has 14 residues. Trimming at V came to 6 bases and at J to 2 bases, leaving 6 bases not matched to a gene. Germline loops: CDR1 MGHRA, CDR2 YSYEKL. The CDR3 sequence: CASRKGQGAYEQYF. The CDR3 DNA is TGCGCCAGCAGGAAAGGACAGGGCGCCTACGAGCAGTACTTC.

This clonotype was detected ten times or more. V and J are TRBV12-3 or TRBV12-4 and TRBJ2-7, with a possible D match to TRBD2 (5 bases). Trimming left V 10 bases short and J 8 bases short, with 18 bases between. This CDR3 region has 12 residues. The DNA of the CDR3 is TGTGCCACCGCAACACGAGGGCCCAAGCAGTACTTC. Translated: CATATRGPKQYF.

In its sample, this clonotype was seen a few times. V gene TRBV5-8 combines with J gene TRBJ2-1; 7 nucleotides agree with TRBD2. Germline lookup yields CDR1 SGHTS and CDR2 YDEGEE. With V trimmed by 4 bases and J by 8 bases, 12 bases remained unmatched. The CDR3 sequence is 15 residues long. CDR3 nucleotides: TGTGCCAGCAGCAATGGACTAGTTCTTCGTCATGAGCAGTTCTTC. Amino acids: CASSNGLVLRHEQFF.

This clonotype was observed many times. The CDR3 DNA reads as TGCGCCAGCAGCTTTTTGTTGGGTCGTGCCTACAATGAGCAGTTCTTC. As protein: CASSFLLGRAYNEQFF. The rearrangement links TRBV5-1 to TRBJ2-1; D uncertain. The CDR3 consists of 16 residues. Deletions cut 2 bases from V and 2 bases from J, with 14 bases between. Per the germline V gene, CDR1 is SGHRS and CDR2 is YFSETQ.

This chain uses TRBV6-1 with TRBJ2-2; 11 nucleotides match TRBD2. From germline, CDR1 is MNHNS and CDR2 SASEGT. V lost 3 bases to trimming and J lost 4 bases; unmatched junction nucleotides: 10. The CDR3 covers 18 residues. CDR3 in amino acids: CASSDPASGGTSTGELFF. As DNA, the CDR3 is TGTGCCAGCAGTGACCCCGCTAGCGGGGGGACCTCCACCGGGGAGCTGTTTTTT.

This chain links TRBV6-5 with TRBJ2-7, with D tentatively TRBD1 (5 bases). Germline CDR1 and CDR2: MNHEY and SVGAGI. CDR3 size: 17 residues. Trimming shortened V by 2 bases and J by 7 bases, and 24 bases separated the two germline ends. CDR3 coding DNA: TGTGCCAGCAGTTACCGGACCACCGGAAAGGGGTTTGAAGAGCAGTACTTC. This codes for CASSYRTTGKGFEEQYF.

Only a few counts were recorded for this clonotype. V usage is TRBV20-1 and J usage is TRBJ2-5, with D tentatively TRBD2 (5 bases). Trimming shortened V by 2 bases and J by 5 bases, and 15 bases separated the two germline ends. This CDR3 has 14 residues. CDR1 and CDR2 from the germline V gene are DFQATT and SNEGSKA (reference sequence). The CDR3, as DNA: TGCAGTGCTAGACGACTATCCCTTGGGGAGACCCAGTACTTC. Amino acids: CSARRLSLGETQYF.

The gene calls are TRBV21-1 and TRBJ2-3; TRBD1 is the table's D call and was not checked against the DNA. TRBV21-1 is labeled a pseudogene. This CDR3 contains 15 residues. The CDR3 nucleotides read TGTGCCAGCAGCTGCCCGGGACACCCCACAGATACGCAGTATTTT. It specifies CASSCPGHPTDTQYF.

This clonotype has only a few counts. J is TRBJ1-2 and V is TRBV18; weak D call: TRBD1 (5 bases). The CDR3 contains 15 residues. Germline assignment: CDR1 KGHSH and CDR2 LQKENI. Between the trimmed V and J ends, which lost 6 bases and 8 bases, there was a span of 22 bases. The CDR3 loop reads CASSLAGPFTEGYTF. CDR3 bases: TGTGCCAGCTCTCTCGCGGGACCTTTTACGGAGGGCTACACCTTC.

The gene calls are TRBV4-1 and TRBJ2-1; 11 bases match TRBD2. Per germline, CDR1 MGHRA and CDR2 YSYEKL. V lost 0 bases to trimming and J lost 7 bases; unmatched junction nucleotides: 8. The CDR3 loop spans 17 amino acids. CDR3 loop: CASSQDSGGAWGNEQFF. CDR3 in DNA: TGCGCCAGCAGCCAAGATAGCGGGGGGGCCTGGGGGAATGAGCAGTTCTTC.

This clonotype was observed a few times. The rearrangement uses TRBV20-1 and TRBJ1-3; TRBD1 is a possible D gene (6 bases). Trimming stripped 3 bases from V and 0 bases from J, with 12 bases between. CDR1 and CDR2 (germline): DFQATT, SNEGSKA (reference sequence). CDR3 size: 15 residues. The CDR3 spells CSASPGASSGNTIYF. CDR3 in DNA: TGCAGTGCTAGCCCAGGGGCCAGCTCTGGAAACACCATATATTTT.

This clonotype was counted only a few times. V usage is TRBV5-1 and J usage is TRBJ1-1; TRBD1 is a possible D gene (6 bases). Germline assignment: CDR1 SGHRS and CDR2 YFSETQ. This CDR3 contains 13 residues. V gave up 0 bases and J gave up 10 bases, with 13 bases separating them. This CDR3 is CASSLEDQGRAFF. The CDR3 DNA follows: TGCGCCAGCAGCTTGGAGGATCAGGGGCGAGCTTTCTTT.